This paragraph covers one TCR beta chain sequence. Its matching antigen is unknown. With 4 bases clipped from V and 3 bases from J, the junction kept 10 bases outside the gene matches. CDR3 length: 15 amino acids. CDR1 SQVTM and CDR2 ANQGSEA come from the germline V gene. This sample is part of a study of T cell repertoires in cytomegalovirus infection. Overall study: CMV infection plus the matching HLA type was flagged by public TCR beta signatures. Regarding the study as a whole: HLA-C-restricted, CMV-specific TCR beta clonotypes were dominant ex vivo.

TCRdb itself ran the reads through MiXCR, one entry per CDR3 protein. The table records 550,000 to 850,000 distinct CDR3 sequences, roughly 30% of them present only once. Sequencing used cultured PBMCs, obtained from culture after CMV antigen stimulation. The clonotype originates from a human donor in good health (CMV status not recorded). Some clones in this sample may be carry-over from other donors' samples. This chain joins TRBV29-1 and TRBJ1-2; 8 nucleotides line up with TRBD1. CDR3 nucleotide sequence: TGCAGCGTTGGGGCGAGCGGGACAGGAGACTATGGCTACACCTTC. It yields the protein CSVGASGTGDYGYTF.